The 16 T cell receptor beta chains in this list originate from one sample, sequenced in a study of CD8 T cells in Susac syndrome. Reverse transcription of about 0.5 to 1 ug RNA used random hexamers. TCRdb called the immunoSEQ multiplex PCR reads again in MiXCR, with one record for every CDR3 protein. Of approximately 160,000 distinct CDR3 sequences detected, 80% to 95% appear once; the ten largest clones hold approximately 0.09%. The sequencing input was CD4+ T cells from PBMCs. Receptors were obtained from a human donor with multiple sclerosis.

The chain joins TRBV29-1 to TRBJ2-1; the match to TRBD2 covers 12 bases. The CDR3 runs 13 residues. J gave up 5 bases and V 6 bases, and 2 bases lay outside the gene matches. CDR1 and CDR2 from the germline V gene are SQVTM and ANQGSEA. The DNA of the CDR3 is TGCAGCGTCCGGACTAGCGGGAACAATGAGCAGTTCTTC. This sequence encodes CSVRTSGNNEQFF.

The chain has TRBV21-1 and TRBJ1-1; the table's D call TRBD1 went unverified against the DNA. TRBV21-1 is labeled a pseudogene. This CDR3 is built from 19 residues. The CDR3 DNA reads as TGTGCCAGCAGCAAGTCGCAGACAGGGGACCTCTTTCCGAACACTGAAGCTTTCTTT. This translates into CASSKSQTGDLFPNTEAFF.

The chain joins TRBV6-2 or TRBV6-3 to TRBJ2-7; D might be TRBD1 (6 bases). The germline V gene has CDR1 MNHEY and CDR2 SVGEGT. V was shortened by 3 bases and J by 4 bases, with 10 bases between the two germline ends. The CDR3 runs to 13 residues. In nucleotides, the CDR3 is TGTGCCAGCAGTTATCGACAGGATTACGAGCAGTACTTC. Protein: CASSYRQDYEQYF.

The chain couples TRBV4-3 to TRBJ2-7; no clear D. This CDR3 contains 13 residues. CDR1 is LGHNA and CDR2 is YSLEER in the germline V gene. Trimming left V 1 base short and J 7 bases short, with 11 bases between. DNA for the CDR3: TGCGCCAGCAGCCAAGGCCATCTAGGGGAGCAGTACTTC. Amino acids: CASSQGHLGEQYF.

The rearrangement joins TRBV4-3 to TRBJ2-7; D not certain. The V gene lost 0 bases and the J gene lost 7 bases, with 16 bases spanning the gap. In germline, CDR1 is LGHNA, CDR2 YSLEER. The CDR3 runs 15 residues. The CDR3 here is CASSQDKSSRGEQYF. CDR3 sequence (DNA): TGCGCCAGCAGCCAAGATAAGTCATCGCGAGGAGAGCAGTACTTC.

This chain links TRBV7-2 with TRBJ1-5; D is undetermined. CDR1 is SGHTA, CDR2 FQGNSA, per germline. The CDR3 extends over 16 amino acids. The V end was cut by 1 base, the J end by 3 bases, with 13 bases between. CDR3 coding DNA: TGTGCCAGCAGCTTAGGGGTCCCTTCGCTCAATCAGCCCCAGCATTTT. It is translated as CASSLGVPSLNQPQHF.

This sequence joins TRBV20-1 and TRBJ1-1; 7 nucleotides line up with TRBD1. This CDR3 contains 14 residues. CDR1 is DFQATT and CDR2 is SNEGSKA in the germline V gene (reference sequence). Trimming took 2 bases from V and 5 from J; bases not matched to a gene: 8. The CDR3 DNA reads TGCAGTGCTAGATACGACAGGGCGGGTACTGAAGCTTTCTTT. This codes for CSARYDRAGTEAFF.

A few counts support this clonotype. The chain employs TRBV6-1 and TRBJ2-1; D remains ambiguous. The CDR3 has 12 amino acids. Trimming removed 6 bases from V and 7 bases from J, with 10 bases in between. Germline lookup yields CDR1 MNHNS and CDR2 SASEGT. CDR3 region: CASSPGGNEQFF. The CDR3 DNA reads TGTGCCAGCAGCCCGGGTGGAAATGAGCAGTTCTTC.

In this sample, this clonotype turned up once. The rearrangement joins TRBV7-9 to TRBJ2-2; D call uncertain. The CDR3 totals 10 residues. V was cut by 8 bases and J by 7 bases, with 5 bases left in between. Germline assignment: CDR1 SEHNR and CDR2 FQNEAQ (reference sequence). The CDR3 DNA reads TGTGCCAGCGGTGACGGGGAGCTGTTTTTT. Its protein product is CASGDGELFF. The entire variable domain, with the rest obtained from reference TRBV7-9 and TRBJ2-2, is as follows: DTGVSQNPRHKITKRGQNVTFRCDPISEHNRLYWYRQTLGQGPEFLTYFQNEAQLEKSRLLSDRFSAERPKGSFSTLEIQRTEQGDSAMYLCASGDGELFFGEGSRLTVL.

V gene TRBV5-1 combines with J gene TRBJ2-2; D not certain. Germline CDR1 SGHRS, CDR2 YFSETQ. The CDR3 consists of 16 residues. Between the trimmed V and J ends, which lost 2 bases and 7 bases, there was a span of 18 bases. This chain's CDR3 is CASSLHDPRQNGELFF. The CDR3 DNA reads TGCGCCAGCAGCTTACACGACCCAAGACAAAACGGGGAGCTGTTTTTT.

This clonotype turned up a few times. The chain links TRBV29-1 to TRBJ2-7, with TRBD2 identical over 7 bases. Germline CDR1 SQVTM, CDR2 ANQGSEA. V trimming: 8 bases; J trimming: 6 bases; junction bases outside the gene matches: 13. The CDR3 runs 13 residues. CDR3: CSSLRGVGGEQYF. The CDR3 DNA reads TGCAGCTCCCTACGGGGGGTCGGGGGCGAGCAGTACTTC.

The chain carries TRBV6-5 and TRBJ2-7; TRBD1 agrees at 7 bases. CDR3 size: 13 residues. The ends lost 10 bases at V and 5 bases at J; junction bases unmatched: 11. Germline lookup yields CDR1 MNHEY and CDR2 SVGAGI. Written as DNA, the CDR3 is TGTGCCACCTGGGACGCAGGGGGTCACGAGCAGTACTTC. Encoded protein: CATWDAGGHEQYF.

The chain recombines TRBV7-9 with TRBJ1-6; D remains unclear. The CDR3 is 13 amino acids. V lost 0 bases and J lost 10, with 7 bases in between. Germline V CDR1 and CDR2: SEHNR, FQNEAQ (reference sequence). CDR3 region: CASSLADQSPLHF. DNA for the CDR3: TGTGCCAGCAGCTTAGCCGACCAGTCACCCCTCCACTTT.

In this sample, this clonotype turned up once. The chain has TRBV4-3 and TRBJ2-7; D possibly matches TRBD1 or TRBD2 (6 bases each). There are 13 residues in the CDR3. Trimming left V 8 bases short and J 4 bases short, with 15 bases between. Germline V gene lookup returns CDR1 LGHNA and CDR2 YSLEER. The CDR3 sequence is CASALEGGYEQYF. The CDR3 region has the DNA TGCGCCAGCGCCTTGGAGGGGGGTTACGAGCAGTACTTC.

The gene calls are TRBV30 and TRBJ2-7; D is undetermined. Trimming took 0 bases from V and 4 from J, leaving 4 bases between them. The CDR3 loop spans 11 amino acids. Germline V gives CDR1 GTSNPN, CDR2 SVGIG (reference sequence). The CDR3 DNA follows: TGTGCCTGGAGTGTTAATTACGAGCAGTACTTC. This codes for CAWSVNYEQYF.

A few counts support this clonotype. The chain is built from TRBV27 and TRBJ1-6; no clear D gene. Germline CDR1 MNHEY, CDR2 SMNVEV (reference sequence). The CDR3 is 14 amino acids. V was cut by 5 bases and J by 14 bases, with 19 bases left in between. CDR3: CASSREKSLGTLHF. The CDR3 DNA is TGTGCCAGCAGTCGGGAAAAATCACTTGGGACCCTCCACTTT.